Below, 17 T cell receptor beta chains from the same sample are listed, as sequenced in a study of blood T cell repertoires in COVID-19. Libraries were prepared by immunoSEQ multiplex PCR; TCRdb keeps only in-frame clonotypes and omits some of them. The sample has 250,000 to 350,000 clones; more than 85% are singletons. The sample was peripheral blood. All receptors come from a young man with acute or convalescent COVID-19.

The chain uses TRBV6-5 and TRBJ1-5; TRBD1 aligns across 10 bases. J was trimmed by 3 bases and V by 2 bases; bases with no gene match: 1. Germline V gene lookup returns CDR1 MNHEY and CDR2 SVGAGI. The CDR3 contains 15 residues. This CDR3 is CASSYGTGVNQPQHF. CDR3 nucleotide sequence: TGTGCCAGCAGTTACGGGACAGGGGTCAATCAGCCCCAGCATTTT.

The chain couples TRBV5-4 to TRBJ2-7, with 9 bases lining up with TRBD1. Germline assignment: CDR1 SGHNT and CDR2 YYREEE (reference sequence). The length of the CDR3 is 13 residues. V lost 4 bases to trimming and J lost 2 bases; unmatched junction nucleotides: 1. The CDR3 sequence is CASSRDRAYEQYF. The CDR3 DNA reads TGTGCCAGCAGCCGGGACAGGGCCTACGAGCAGTACTTC.

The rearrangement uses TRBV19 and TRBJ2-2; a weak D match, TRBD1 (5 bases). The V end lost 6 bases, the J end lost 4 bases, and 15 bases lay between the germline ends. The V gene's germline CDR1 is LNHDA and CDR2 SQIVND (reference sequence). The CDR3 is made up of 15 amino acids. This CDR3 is CASSNNRQTTGELFF. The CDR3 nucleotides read TGTGCCAGTAGCAACAACCGACAGACCACCGGGGAGCTGTTTTTT.

The CDR3 is CATSEVGAGGELFF. CDR3 bases: TGTGCCACCAGTGAGGTCGGCGCAGGCGGGGAGCTGTTTTTT. J is TRBJ2-2 and V is TRBV24-1; D call uncertain. The CDR3 contains 14 residues. The ends were cut back, 4 bases at V and 7 bases at J, with 12 bases in the middle. CDR1 KGHDR and CDR2 SFDVKD come from the germline V gene.

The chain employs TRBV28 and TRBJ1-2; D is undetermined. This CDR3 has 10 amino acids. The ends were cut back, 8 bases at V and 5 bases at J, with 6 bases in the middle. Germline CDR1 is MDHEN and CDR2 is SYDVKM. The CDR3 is CASQRYGYTF. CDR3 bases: TGTGCCAGCCAGCGGTATGGCTACACCTTC.

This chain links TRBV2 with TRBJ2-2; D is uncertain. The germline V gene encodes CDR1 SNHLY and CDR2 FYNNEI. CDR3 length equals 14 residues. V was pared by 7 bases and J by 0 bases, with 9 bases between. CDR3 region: CASKFGPNTGELFF. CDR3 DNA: TGTGCCAGCAAGTTCGGTCCGAACACCGGGGAGCTGTTTTTT.

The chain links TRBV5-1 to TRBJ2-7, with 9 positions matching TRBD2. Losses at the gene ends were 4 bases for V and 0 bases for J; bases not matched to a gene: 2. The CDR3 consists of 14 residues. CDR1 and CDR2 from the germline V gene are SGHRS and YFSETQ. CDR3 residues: CASSPSGVSYEQYF. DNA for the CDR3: TGCGCCAGCAGCCCTAGCGGGGTCTCCTACGAGCAGTACTTC.

The CDR3 reads CASSSGTGVLETQYF. For the CDR3, the DNA is TGTGCCAGCAGCTCAGGGACAGGGGTCTTAGAGACCCAGTACTTC. The chain uses TRBV5-4 and TRBJ2-5; 10 nucleotides match TRBD1. Germline V gene data show CDR1 as SGHNT and CDR2 as YYREEE (reference sequence). V was pared by 3 bases and J by 4 bases, with 6 bases of the junction left unmatched. The CDR3 is 15 residues long.

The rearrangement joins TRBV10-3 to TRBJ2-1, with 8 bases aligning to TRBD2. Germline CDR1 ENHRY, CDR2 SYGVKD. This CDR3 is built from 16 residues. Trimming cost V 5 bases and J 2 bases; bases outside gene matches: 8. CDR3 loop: CAISRIAGLTYNEQFF. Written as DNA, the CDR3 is TGTGCCATCAGTAGGATAGCGGGGCTAACCTACAATGAGCAGTTCTTC.

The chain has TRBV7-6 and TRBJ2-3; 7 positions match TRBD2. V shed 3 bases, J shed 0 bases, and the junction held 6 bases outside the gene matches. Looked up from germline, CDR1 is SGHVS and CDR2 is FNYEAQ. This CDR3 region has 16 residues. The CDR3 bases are TGTGCCAGCAGCTTCAGAGCGGGACCTAGCACAGATACGCAGTATTTT. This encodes CASSFRAGPSTDTQYF.

The CDR3 nucleotides are TGTGCCAGTAGTATAGGGGCGGGAGGTGTTTTTACCGGGGAGCTGTTTTTT. Amino acid sequence: CASSIGAGGVFTGELFF. The J gene is TRBJ2-2, the V gene TRBV19; TRBD2 aligns across 8 bases. Trimming at V came to 1 base and at J to 5 bases, leaving 9 bases not matched to a gene. The CDR3 extends over 17 amino acids. Germline V gene data show CDR1 as LNHDA and CDR2 as SQIVND (reference sequence). Combining the CDR3 with reference TRBV19 and TRBJ2-2 gives the whole variable domain DGGITQSPKYLFRKEGQNVTLSCEQNLNHDAMYWYRQDPGQGLRLIYYSQIVNDFQKGDIAEGYSVSREKKESFPLTVTSAQKNPTAFYLCASSIGAGGVFTGELFFGEGSRLTVL.

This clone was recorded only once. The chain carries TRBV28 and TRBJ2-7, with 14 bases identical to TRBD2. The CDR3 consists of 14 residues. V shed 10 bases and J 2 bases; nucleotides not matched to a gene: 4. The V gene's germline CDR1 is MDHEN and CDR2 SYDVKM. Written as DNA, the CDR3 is TGTGCCACCCAGGGACTAGCGGGGGCCTACGAGCAGTACTTC. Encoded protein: CATQGLAGAYEQYF.

CDR3 sequence reads: CASREDLAKNIQYF. CDR3 sequence (DNA): TGTGCCAGCAGGGAGGATCTAGCCAAAAACATTCAGTACTTC. The genes are TRBV5-8 and TRBJ2-4; maybe TRBD2 (5 bases). This CDR3 region has 14 residues. The germline gives CDR1 SGHTS, CDR2 YDEGEE. Trimming removed 5 bases from V and 0 bases from J, with 9 bases in between.

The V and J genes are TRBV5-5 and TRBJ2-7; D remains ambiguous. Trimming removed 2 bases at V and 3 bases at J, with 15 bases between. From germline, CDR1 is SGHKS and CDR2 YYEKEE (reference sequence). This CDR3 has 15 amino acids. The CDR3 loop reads CASSFTQDIFYEQYF. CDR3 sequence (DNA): TGTGCCAGCAGCTTCACTCAGGATATTTTCTACGAGCAGTACTTC.

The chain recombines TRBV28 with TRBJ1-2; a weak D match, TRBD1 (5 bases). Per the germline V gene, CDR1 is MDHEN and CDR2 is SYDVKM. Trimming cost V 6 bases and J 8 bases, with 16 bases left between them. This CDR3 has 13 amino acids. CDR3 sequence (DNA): TGTGCCAGCAGGCCGGACACCCGAGGCGGCTACACCTTC. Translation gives CASRPDTRGGYTF.

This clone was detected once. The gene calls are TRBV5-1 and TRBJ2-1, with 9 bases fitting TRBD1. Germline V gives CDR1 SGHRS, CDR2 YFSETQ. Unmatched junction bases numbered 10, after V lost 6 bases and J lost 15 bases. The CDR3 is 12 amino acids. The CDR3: CASNKTGGFAFF. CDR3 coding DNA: TGCGCCAGCAACAAGACAGGGGGTTTTGCGTTCTTC.

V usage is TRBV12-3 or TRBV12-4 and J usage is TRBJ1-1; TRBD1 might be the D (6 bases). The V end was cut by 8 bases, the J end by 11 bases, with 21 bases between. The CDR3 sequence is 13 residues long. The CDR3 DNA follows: TGTGCCAGCCAAGCCGTTCGAGGGGGGGTCGCTTTCTTT. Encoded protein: CASQAVRGGVAFF.